The 3 T cell receptor beta chains listed next were all sequenced from one sample in a study of blood T cell repertoires in COVID-19. Assay used: immunoSEQ multiplex PCR; TCRdb lists only in-frame clones, some missing. The table records about 210,000 clones, about nine tenths of them present only once. The source material was peripheral blood. These receptor sequences come from a man between 65 and 85 years old with acute or convalescent COVID-19.

This clone was seen just once. The rearrangement links TRBV20-1 to TRBJ2-5, with 8 bases lining up with TRBD1. V lost 3 bases, J lost 4 bases, and 4 bases stayed unmatched. There are 13 residues in the CDR3. Per the germline V gene, CDR1 is DFQATT and CDR2 is SNEGSKA (reference sequence). The CDR3 region has the DNA TGCAGTGCTAGTGGCAGGGGGCTAGAGACCCAGTACTTC. As protein: CSASGRGLETQYF.

The chain recombines TRBV28 with TRBJ2-1, with no clear D. CDR3 length: 13 residues. Germline V gives CDR1 MDHEN, CDR2 SYDVKM. The V end lost 1 base, the J end lost 4 bases, and 5 bases lay between the germline ends. The CDR3 region has the DNA TGTGCCAGCAGTTTATCCCAATACAATGAGCAGTTCTTC. Translating gives CASSLSQYNEQFF.

The V and J genes are TRBV5-1 and TRBJ2-2; D is possibly TRBD2 (6 bases). V lost 0 bases and J lost 4, with 10 bases in between. The germline gives CDR1 SGHRS, CDR2 YFSETQ. The CDR3 loop spans 15 amino acids. The DNA of the CDR3 is TGCGCCAGCAGCTTGGTGGAGGGTGGCACCGGGGAGCTGTTTTTT. This encodes CASSLVEGGTGELFF.